This TCR beta chain came from a study of shared clonotypes between healthy human individuals. Study background: CD8 memory received one plate per donor, CD8 naive two, CD4 memory three and CD4 naive three.

CD45RO-negative, CCR7-selected cells formed the naive CD8 fraction, which excluded terminally differentiated effector memory CD45RA+ cells. As for this clone: Its antigen is still unknown.

Study-level findings and limits: Estimated richness values were generally larger in naive subsets than in memory subsets.

For each subset, genomic DNA was distributed in equal portions over several immunoSEQ plates. Sequenced by immunoSEQ multiplex PCR; TCRdb stores in-frame clones only, minus some. The table includes around 1,900,000 clones, just over 90% detected once. CDR1 is DFQATT, CDR2 SNEGSKA, per germline (reference sequence). The CDR3 runs 11 residues. The chain recombines TRBV20-1 with TRBJ1-2; TRBD1 might be the D (5 bases). The TCR originated in a man aged 18 to 30 in good health. Some clones in this sample may be carry-over from other donors' samples. The sequenced sample consisted of naive CD8+ T cells from PBMCs. CDR3 sequence: CRNQQADGYTF. The CDR3 nucleotides are TGCAGAAACCAACAGGCAGATGGCTACACCTTC.